The sample holds a few counts of the clone carrying this TCR beta chain. CDR3 length: 12 residues. Unmatched junction bases numbered 8, after V lost 5 bases and J lost 15 bases. Germline V CDR1 and CDR2: SGHTA, FQGNSA. This entry comes from a study of beta chain features in type 1 diabetes. Reverse transcription of all isolated RNA meant that expressed TCRB transcripts were sequenced. Data came from immunoSEQ multiplex PCR; TCRdb stores just in-frame clones and leaves some out. This table holds roughly 290,000 clones, about 8.5% found once. The clonotype originates from a woman aged 18-30 years in good health. The sequenced sample consisted of central memory CD4+ T cells from blood. The chain combines TRBV7-2 with TRBJ2-4, with 9 bases fitting TRBD1. CDR3 loop: CASSRVGQGRYF. In DNA form, the CDR3 reads TGTGCCAGCAGCCGCGTGGGACAGGGACGGTACTTC.